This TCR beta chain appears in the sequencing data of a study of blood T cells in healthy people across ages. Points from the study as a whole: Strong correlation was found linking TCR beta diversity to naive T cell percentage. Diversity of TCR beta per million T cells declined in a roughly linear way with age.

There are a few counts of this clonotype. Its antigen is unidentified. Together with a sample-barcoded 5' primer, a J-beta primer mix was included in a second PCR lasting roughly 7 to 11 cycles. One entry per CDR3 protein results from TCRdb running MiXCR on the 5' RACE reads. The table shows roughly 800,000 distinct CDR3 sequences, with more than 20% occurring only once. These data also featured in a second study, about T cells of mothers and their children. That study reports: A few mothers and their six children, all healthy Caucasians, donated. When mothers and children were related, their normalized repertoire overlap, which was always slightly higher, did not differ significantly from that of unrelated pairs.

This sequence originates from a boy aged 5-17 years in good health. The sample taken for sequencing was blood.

The CDR3 DNA follows: TGCACGGGTCGGGGGGGCACGAATGAGCAGTTCTTC. Its protein is CTGRGGTNEQFF. This chain connects TRBV20-1 to TRBJ2-1, with 8 bases aligning to TRBD2. The CDR3 length is 12 residues. Germline V gives CDR1 DFQATT, CDR2 SNEGSKA (reference sequence).